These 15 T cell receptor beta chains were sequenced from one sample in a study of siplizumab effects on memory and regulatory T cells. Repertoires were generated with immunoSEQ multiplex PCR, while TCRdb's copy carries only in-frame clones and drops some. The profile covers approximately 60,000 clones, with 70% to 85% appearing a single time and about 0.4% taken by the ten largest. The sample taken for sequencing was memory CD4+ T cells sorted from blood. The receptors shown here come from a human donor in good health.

The DNA for the CDR3 is TGTGCCAGTAGCGGGACTACCAAAGAGTATACGCAGTATTTT. It is translated as CASSGTTKEYTQYF. The rearrangement uses TRBV19 and TRBJ2-3; 7 bases agree with TRBD2. CDR3 length: 14 amino acids. Trimming removed 6 bases from V and 7 bases from J; junction bases left unmatched: 10. CDR1 is LNHDA, CDR2 SQIVND, per germline (reference sequence).

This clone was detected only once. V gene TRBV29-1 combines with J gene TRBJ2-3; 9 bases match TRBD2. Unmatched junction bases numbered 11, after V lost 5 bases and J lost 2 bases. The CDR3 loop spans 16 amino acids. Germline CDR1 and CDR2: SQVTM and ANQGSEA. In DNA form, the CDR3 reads TGCAGCGTTCCCACCTTACTAGCGGGCCTCACAGATACGCAGTATTTT. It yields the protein CSVPTLLAGLTDTQYF.

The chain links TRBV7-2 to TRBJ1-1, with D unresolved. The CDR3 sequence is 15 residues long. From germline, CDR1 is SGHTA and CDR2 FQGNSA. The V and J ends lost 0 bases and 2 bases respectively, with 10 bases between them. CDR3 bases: TGTGCCAGCAGCTTAGCTGGCAGGTCTAACACTGAAGCTTTCTTT. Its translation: CASSLAGRSNTEAFF.

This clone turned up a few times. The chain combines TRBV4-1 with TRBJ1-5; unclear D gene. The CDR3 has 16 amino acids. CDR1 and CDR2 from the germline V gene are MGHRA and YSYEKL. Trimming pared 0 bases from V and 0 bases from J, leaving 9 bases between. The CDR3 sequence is CASSQETWYSNQPQHF. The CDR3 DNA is TGCGCCAGCAGCCAAGAAACCTGGTATAGCAATCAGCCCCAGCATTTT.

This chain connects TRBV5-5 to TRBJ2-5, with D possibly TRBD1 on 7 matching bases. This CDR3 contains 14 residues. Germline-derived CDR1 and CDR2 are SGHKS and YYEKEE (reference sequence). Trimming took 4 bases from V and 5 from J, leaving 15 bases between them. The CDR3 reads CASSDQGGLETQYF. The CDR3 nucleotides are TGTGCCAGCAGCGATCAGGGGGGATTGGAGACCCAGTACTTC.

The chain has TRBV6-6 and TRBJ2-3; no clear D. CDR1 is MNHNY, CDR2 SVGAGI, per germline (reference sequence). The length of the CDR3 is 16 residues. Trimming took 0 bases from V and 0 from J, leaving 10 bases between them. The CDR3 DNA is TGTGCCAGCAGTTACTCCGGACGGATTAGCACAGATACGCAGTATTTT. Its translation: CASSYSGRISTDTQYF.

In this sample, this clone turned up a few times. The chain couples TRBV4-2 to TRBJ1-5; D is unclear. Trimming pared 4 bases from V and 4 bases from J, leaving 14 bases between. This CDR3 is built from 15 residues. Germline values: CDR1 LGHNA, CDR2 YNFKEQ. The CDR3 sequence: CASSRDPDGNQPQHF. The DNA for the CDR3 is TGTGCCAGCAGCCGAGATCCCGACGGTAATCAGCCCCAGCATTTT.

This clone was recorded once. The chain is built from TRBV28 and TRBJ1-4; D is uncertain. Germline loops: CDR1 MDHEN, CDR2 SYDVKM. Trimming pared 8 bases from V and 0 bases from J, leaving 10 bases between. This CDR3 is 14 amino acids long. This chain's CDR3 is CASLQASTNEKLFF. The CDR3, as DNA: TGTGCCAGCCTTCAGGCCTCAACTAATGAAAAACTGTTTTTT.

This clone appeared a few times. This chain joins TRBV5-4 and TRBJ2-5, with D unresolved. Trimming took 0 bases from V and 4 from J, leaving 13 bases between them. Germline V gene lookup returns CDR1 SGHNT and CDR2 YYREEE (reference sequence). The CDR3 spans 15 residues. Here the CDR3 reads CASSLDVGAGETQYF. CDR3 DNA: TGTGCCAGCAGCTTGGATGTGGGCGCCGGAGAGACCCAGTACTTC. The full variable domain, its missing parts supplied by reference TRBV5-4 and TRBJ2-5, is ETGVTQSPTHLIKTRGQQVTLRCSSQSGHNTVSWYQQALGQGPQFIFQYYREEENGRGNFPPRFSGLQFPNYSSELNVNALELDDSALYLCASSLDVGAGETQYFGPGTRLLVL.

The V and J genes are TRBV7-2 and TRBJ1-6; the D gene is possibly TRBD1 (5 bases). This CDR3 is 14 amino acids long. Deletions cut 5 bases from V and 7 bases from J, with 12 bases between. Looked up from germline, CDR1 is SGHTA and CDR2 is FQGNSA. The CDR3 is CASSRGSLNSPLHF. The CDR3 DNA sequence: TGTGCCAGCAGCCGGGGGTCCCTAAATTCACCCCTCCACTTT.

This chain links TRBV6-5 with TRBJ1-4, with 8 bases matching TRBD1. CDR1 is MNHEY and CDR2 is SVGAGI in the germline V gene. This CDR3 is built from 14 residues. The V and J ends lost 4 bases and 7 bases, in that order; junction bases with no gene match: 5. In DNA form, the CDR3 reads TGTGCCAGCAGTTCCAGGGGGCTGGGTGAAAAACTGTTTTTT. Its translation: CASSSRGLGEKLFF.

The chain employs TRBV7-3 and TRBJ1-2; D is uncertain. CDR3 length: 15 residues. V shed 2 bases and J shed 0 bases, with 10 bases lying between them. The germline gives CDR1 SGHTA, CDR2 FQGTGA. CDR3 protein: CASSLGPDANYGYTF. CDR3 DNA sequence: TGTGCCAGCAGCTTAGGTCCAGACGCTAACTATGGCTACACCTTC.

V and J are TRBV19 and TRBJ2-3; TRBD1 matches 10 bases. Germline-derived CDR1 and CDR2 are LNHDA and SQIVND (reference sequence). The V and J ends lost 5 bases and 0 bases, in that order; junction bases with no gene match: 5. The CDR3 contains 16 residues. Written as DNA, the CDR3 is TGTGCCAGTAGTCCCGGACAGGGGGAGAGCACAGATACGCAGTATTTT. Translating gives CASSPGQGESTDTQYF.

CDR3 sequence: CASSEWTGGYNEQFF. CDR3 DNA: TGTGCCAGCTCAGAATGGACAGGGGGATACAATGAGCAGTTCTTC. This rearrangement joins TRBV18 to TRBJ2-1; 10 positions match TRBD1. The J segment lost 4 bases and the V segment lost 5 bases, leaving 5 bases of the junction unmatched. Germline V gives CDR1 KGHSH, CDR2 LQKENI. There are 15 residues in the CDR3.

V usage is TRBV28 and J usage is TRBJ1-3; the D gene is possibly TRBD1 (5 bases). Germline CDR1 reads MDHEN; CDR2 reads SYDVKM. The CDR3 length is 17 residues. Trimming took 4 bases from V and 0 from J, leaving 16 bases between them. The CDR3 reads CASSYPGRESSGNTIYF. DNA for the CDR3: TGTGCCAGCAGTTACCCGGGACGGGAAAGCTCTGGAAACACCATATATTTT.